Presented here are 29 T cell receptor beta chains from one specimen sequenced in a study of CD8 T cells in Susac syndrome. The RNA input was about 0.5 to 1 ug, and it was reverse transcribed with random hexamers. TCRdb processed the immunoSEQ multiplex PCR reads anew with MiXCR; each CDR3 protein has one entry. The table includes some 220,000 distinct CDR3 sequences, about 95% detected once. The sample comprised CD4+ T cells from PBMCs. The source of these receptors is a human donor with multiple sclerosis.

V is TRBV12-3 or TRBV12-4 and J is TRBJ2-6, with 10 positions matching TRBD2. The J segment lost 0 bases and the V segment lost 6 bases, leaving 8 bases of the junction unmatched. The CDR3 totals 18 residues. The CDR3: CASRRLAGLSSGANVLTF. DNA of the CDR3: TGTGCCAGCAGGAGACTAGCGGGTCTCAGCTCTGGGGCCAACGTCCTGACTTTC.

The genes are TRBV3-1 and TRBJ2-7, with 8 bases identical to TRBD1. With 0 bases clipped from V and 1 base from J, the junction kept 20 bases outside the gene matches. This CDR3 has 21 residues. Germline V gene sequence: CDR1 LGHDT, CDR2 YNNKEL (reference sequence). DNA of the CDR3: TGTGCCAGCAGCCAAGATCCCCCCGGGACAGGTAGGAGGAGGAAGTCCTACGAGCAGTACTTC. Protein sequence: CASSQDPPGTGRRRKSYEQYF.

In DNA, the CDR3 is TGTGCCAGCAGCCCCGGGACAGGGGGCCTTGAGCAGTACTTC. Translation gives CASSPGTGGLEQYF. The chain is built from TRBV3-1 and TRBJ2-7; 12 bases align to TRBD1. Germline values: CDR1 LGHDT, CDR2 YNNKEL (reference sequence). Trimming took 4 bases from V and 7 from J; bases not matched to a gene: 5. There are 14 residues in the CDR3.

The chain links TRBV29-1 to TRBJ2-7, with 9 bases fitting TRBD2. Germline loops: CDR1 SQVTM, CDR2 ANQGSEA. The CDR3 spans 13 residues. J was trimmed by 6 bases and V by 4 bases; bases with no gene match: 7. CDR3 loop: CSVVGRGGSEQYF. The DNA of the CDR3 is TGCAGCGTTGTCGGGCGGGGGGGAAGCGAGCAGTACTTC.

This clonotype came up a few times. The chain couples TRBV12-3 or TRBV12-4 to TRBJ2-5, with D unresolved. V lost 1 base and J 2 bases, leaving 8 bases between the germline ends. The CDR3 totals 14 residues. The CDR3 region is CASSLVGNQETQYF. The CDR3 DNA sequence: TGTGCCAGCAGTTTAGTGGGAAATCAAGAGACCCAGTACTTC.

This rearrangement joins TRBV27 to TRBJ2-4; D uncertain. Germline V gene lookup returns CDR1 MNHEY and CDR2 SMNVEV (reference sequence). V lost 6 bases and J lost 0, with 12 bases in between. The length of the CDR3 is 15 residues. DNA of the CDR3: TGTGCCAGCAGATCCTGGAGCGTAGCCAAAAACATTCAGTACTTC. This codes for CASRSWSVAKNIQYF.

This clonotype was seen a single time. This chain uses TRBV7-9 with TRBJ2-1; no definite D call. V was shortened by 1 base and J by 9 bases, with 16 bases between the two germline ends. Per germline, CDR1 SEHNR and CDR2 FQNEAQ (reference sequence). The CDR3 is 15 amino acids. CDR3 loop: CASSLDGALRIEQFF. In DNA form, the CDR3 reads TGTGCCAGCAGCTTAGATGGAGCCCTCCGGATTGAGCAGTTCTTC.

V is TRBV27 and J is TRBJ2-1; TRBD2 is a possible D gene (6 bases). Germline-derived CDR1 and CDR2 are MNHEY and SMNVEV (reference sequence). The CDR3 extends over 15 amino acids. Trimming took 6 bases from V and 8 from J, leaving 20 bases between them. DNA of the CDR3: TGTGCCAGCAGACCGACTAGGGCAACGACCGATGAGCAGTTCTTC. This translates into CASRPTRATTDEQFF.

This rearrangement joins TRBV28 to TRBJ1-1; a weak D match, TRBD1 (5 bases). The CDR3 consists of 16 residues. V lost 6 bases and J 0 bases, leaving 17 bases between the germline ends. Germline-derived CDR1 and CDR2 are MDHEN and SYDVKM. The CDR3 reads CASRGYGTALNTEAFF. In DNA form, the CDR3 reads TGTGCCAGCAGGGGATACGGGACGGCCCTGAACACTGAAGCTTTCTTT.

V and J are TRBV27 and TRBJ2-1; TRBD2 aligns across 7 bases. Germline assignment: CDR1 MNHEY and CDR2 SMNVEV (reference sequence). J was trimmed by 4 bases and V by 2 bases; bases with no gene match: 5. The CDR3 extends over 15 amino acids. CDR3 region: CASSLAGAWYNEQFF. DNA of the CDR3: TGTGCCAGCAGTTTAGCGGGAGCGTGGTACAATGAGCAGTTCTTC.

The chain combines TRBV9 with TRBJ2-2; D unclear. V was cut by 5 bases and J by 0 bases, with 8 bases left in between. CDR3 length: 14 amino acids. Germline V gives CDR1 SGDLS, CDR2 YYNGEE. In DNA form, the CDR3 reads TGTGCCAGCAGACCAGCCCCGAACACCGGGGAGCTGTTTTTT. Encoded protein: CASRPAPNTGELFF. The variable domain in full, with the rest retrieved from reference TRBV9 and TRBJ2-2, is DSGVTQTPKHLITATGQRVTLRCSPRSGDLSVYWYQQSLDQGLQFLIQYYNGEERAKGNILERFSAQQFPDLHSELNLSSLELGDSALYFCASRPAPNTGELFFGEGSRLTVL.

This clonotype appeared a single time. The genes are TRBV5-1 and TRBJ2-5; D may be TRBD1 (6 bases). Germline V gives CDR1 SGHRS, CDR2 YFSETQ. This CDR3 contains 13 residues. Deletions cut 3 bases from V and 7 bases from J, with 13 bases between. CDR3 DNA sequence: TGCGCCAGCAGCTGGGACCGAGGGGGGACCCAGTACTTC. Translation gives CASSWDRGGTQYF. Full variable domain (rest looked up from reference TRBV5-1 and TRBJ2-5): KAGVTQTPRYLIKTRGQQVTLSCSPISGHRSVSWYQQTPGQGLQFLFEYFSETQRNKGNFPGRFSGRQFSNSRSEMNVSTLELGDSALYLCASSWDRGGTQYFGPGTRLLVL.

J is TRBJ1-1 and V is TRBV20-1; a weak D match, TRBD1 (5 bases). The germline gives CDR1 DFQATT, CDR2 SNEGSKA (reference sequence). This CDR3 has 14 residues. The ends were cut back, 3 bases at V and 0 bases at J, with 11 bases in the middle. CDR3 DNA sequence: TGCAGTGCTAGCGTGGGGGGGTTGAACACTGAAGCTTTCTTT. It codes for CSASVGGLNTEAFF.

The V call is TRBV30, the J call TRBJ1-1, with 7 bases fitting TRBD1. V lost 3 bases, J lost 2 bases, and 3 bases stayed unmatched. The CDR3 is made up of 13 amino acids. Germline V gene lookup returns CDR1 GTSNPN and CDR2 SVGIG (reference sequence). CDR3 DNA sequence: TGTGCCTGGAGGGGACAGACAAACACTGAAGCTTTCTTT. It is translated as CAWRGQTNTEAFF.

The chain couples TRBV29-1 to TRBJ1-1; D unresolved. Trimming removed 7 bases at V and 6 bases at J, with 12 bases between. This CDR3 has 11 amino acids. From germline, CDR1 is SQVTM and CDR2 ANQGSEA. The CDR3 protein is CSAVYGAEAFF. CDR3 in DNA: TGCAGCGCCGTCTATGGGGCTGAAGCTTTCTTT.

The rearrangement joins TRBV6-5 to TRBJ1-2; the D is unclear. Per the germline V gene, CDR1 is MNHEY and CDR2 is SVGAGI. V was pared by 0 bases and J by 8 bases, with 10 bases between. This CDR3 comprises 13 residues. Here the CDR3 DNA reads TGTGCCAGCAGTTACTCTCCCACGCGGGGCTACACCTTC. It is translated as CASSYSPTRGYTF.

A single count supports this clonotype. The V and J genes are TRBV9 and TRBJ2-5; 16 nucleotides match TRBD2. The CDR3 is made up of 16 amino acids. V trimming: 3 bases; J trimming: 5 bases; junction bases outside the gene matches: 4. Germline V gene sequence: CDR1 SGDLS, CDR2 YYNGEE. For the CDR3, the DNA is TGTGCCAGCAGCGACGGGACTAGCGGGGGGGCGGAGACCCAGTACTTC. Its protein is CASSDGTSGGAETQYF.

The gene calls are TRBV6-5 and TRBJ2-7, with a possible D match to TRBD1 (6 bases). The germline CDR1 and CDR2 sequences are MNHEY and SVGAGI. V lost 6 bases and J 2 bases, leaving 17 bases between the germline ends. This CDR3 comprises 15 residues. In nucleotides, the CDR3 is TGTGCCAGCAGCTCCTACAGGGAAAGAACCTACGAGCAGTACTTC. Its protein product is CASSSYRERTYEQYF.

The CDR3 DNA is TGCAGTGCTAGTTCACGGGGCTCTGGAAACACCATATATTTT. As protein: CSASSRGSGNTIYF. The chain has TRBV20-1 and TRBJ1-3; no firm D call. The CDR3 has 14 residues. CDR1 and CDR2 from the germline V gene are DFQATT and SNEGSKA (reference sequence). Trimming stripped 3 bases from V and 0 bases from J, with 9 bases between.

This clonotype was picked up one time. The chain couples TRBV24-1 to TRBJ2-3; D perhaps matches TRBD2 (6 bases). V was clipped by 3 bases and J by 2 bases, with 8 bases between them. Germline V CDR1 and CDR2: KGHDR, SFDVKD. The CDR3 loop spans 14 amino acids. In nucleotides, the CDR3 is TGTGCCACCAGTGATGGGACTCTCACAGATACGCAGTATTTT. Translated: CATSDGTLTDTQYF.

In this sample, this clonotype turned up once. The chain has TRBV2 and TRBJ2-4; TRBD1 matches at 8 bases. V lost 10 bases, J lost 7 bases, and 3 bases stayed unmatched. The CDR3 extends over 11 amino acids. Germline loops: CDR1 SNHLY, CDR2 FYNNEI. The CDR3 DNA follows: TGTGCCACCTACAGGGGGAACATTCAGTACTTC. This encodes CATYRGNIQYF. Based on the CDR3 plus reference TRBV2 and TRBJ2-4, the full variable domain is EPEVTQTPSHQVTQMGQEVILRCVPISNHLYFYWYRQILGQKVEFLVSFYNNEISEKSEIFDDQFSVERPDGSNFTLKIRSTKLEDSAMYFCATYRGNIQYFGAGTRLSVL.

The CDR3 DNA sequence: TGTGCCAGCAGCCTCCTAGCGGGGAGTGAGCAGTTCTTC. Protein: CASSLLAGSEQFF. The J gene is TRBJ2-1, the V gene TRBV3-1, with 9 bases that match TRBD2. CDR3 length: 13 amino acids. Germline trimming cut 4 bases from V and 9 bases from J; bases unmatched to any gene: 4. CDR1 is LGHDT and CDR2 is YNNKEL in the germline V gene (reference sequence).

The chain carries TRBV6-5 and TRBJ2-3; D may be TRBD1 (5 bases). CDR1 MNHEY and CDR2 SVGAGI come from the germline V gene. The CDR3 runs to 14 residues. The V end lost 6 bases, the J end lost 2 bases, and 12 bases lay between the germline ends. This chain's CDR3 is CASSNQGFTDTQYF. The DNA for the CDR3 is TGTGCCAGCAGCAATCAGGGTTTCACAGATACGCAGTATTTT.

The chain employs TRBV4-2 and TRBJ2-1; 8 bases agree with TRBD2. Germline V lookup: CDR1 LGHNA, CDR2 YNFKEQ. After removal of 3 bases from V and 10 bases from J, the junction contained 14 bases not matched to a gene. The CDR3 is 16 amino acids. This CDR3 is CASSHVARGGPSEQFF. In DNA form, the CDR3 reads TGTGCCAGCAGCCATGTAGCCCGGGGGGGTCCGAGCGAGCAGTTCTTC.

The rearrangement links TRBV20-1 to TRBJ1-1; the D gene is possibly TRBD1 (6 bases). V dropped 2 bases and J dropped 3 bases, with 10 bases sitting between them. In germline, CDR1 is DFQATT, CDR2 SNEGSKA (reference sequence). CDR3 length equals 13 residues. The CDR3 loop is CSARYREDTEAFF. The CDR3 DNA reads TGCAGTGCTAGATACAGGGAGGACACTGAAGCTTTCTTT.

This clonotype was seen only once. The rearrangement joins TRBV20-1 to TRBJ2-5; D is uncertain. This CDR3 comprises 13 residues. CDR1 is DFQATT and CDR2 is SNEGSKA in the germline V gene (reference sequence). V was clipped by 3 bases and J by 2 bases, with 10 bases between them. The DNA for the CDR3 is TGCAGTGCTAGGGGGAACGTACAAGAGACCCAGTACTTC. It is translated as CSARGNVQETQYF.

The chain carries TRBV13 and TRBJ1-6, with D unresolved. The V gene lost 0 bases and the J gene lost 4 bases, with 7 bases spanning the gap. The CDR3 has 15 residues. Germline CDR1 and CDR2: PRHDT and FYEKMQ (reference sequence). CDR3 nucleotide sequence: TGTGCCAGCAGCTTAGGAACAGCATATAATTCACCCCTCCACTTT. Protein: CASSLGTAYNSPLHF.

The CDR3 protein is CASSQASAGRNTEAFF. Here the CDR3 DNA reads TGTGCCAGCAGCCAAGCATCGGCAGGGAGGAACACTGAAGCTTTCTTT. The gene calls are TRBV3-1 and TRBJ1-1; perhaps TRBD1 as D (5 bases). The CDR3 is made up of 16 amino acids. Germline CDR1 reads LGHDT; CDR2 reads YNNKEL (reference sequence). V was cut by 1 base and J by 1 base, with 13 bases left in between.

This clonotype came up once. CDR3 sequence: CSAGGPETQYF. CDR3 DNA: TGCAGCGCAGGGGGCCCAGAGACCCAGTACTTC. The V gene is TRBV29-1, the J gene TRBJ2-5, with 8 bases identical to TRBD1. The V segment lost 7 bases and the J segment 4 bases; nucleotides outside the gene matches: 2. Looked up from germline, CDR1 is SQVTM and CDR2 is ANQGSEA. The CDR3 runs 11 residues.